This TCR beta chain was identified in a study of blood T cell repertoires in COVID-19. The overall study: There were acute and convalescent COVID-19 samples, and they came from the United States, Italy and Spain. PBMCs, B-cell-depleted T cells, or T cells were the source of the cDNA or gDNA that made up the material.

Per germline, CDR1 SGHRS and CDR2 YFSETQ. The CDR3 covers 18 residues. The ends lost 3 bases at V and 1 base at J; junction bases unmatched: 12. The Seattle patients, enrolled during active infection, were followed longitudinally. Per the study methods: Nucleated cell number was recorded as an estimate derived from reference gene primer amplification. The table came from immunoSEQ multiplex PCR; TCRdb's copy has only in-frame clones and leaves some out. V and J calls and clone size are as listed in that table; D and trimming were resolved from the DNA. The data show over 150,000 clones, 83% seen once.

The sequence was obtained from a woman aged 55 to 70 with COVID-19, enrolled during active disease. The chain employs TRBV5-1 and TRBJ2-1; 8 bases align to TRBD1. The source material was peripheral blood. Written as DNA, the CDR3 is TGCGCCAGCAGCTCGGACTTGACAGGGGTTGGTTCCTACAATGAGCAGTTCTTC. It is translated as CASSSDLTGVGSYNEQFF.